Reported below is one T cell receptor beta chain. What it binds is unknown. This specimen belongs to a study of response to subunit inactivated influenza vaccine. Study-level results: Few new T cells, the authors suggested, are recruited by each seasonal influenza vaccination.

TCRdb re-called the RT-PCR reads through MiXCR, storing one row per CDR3 protein. The sample consists of approximately 300,000 distinct CDR3 sequences, about 20% of them appearing once. The germline V gene encodes CDR1 DFQATT and CDR2 SNEGSKA (reference sequence). V lost 2 bases and J lost 0, with 8 bases in between. CDR3 length: 13 residues. The material sequenced was PBMCs from blood, taken 21 months after vaccination. V is TRBV20-1 and J is TRBJ2-7; the D gene is possibly TRBD1 (5 bases). The clonotype was recovered from a man aged 50 to 69 who received an inactivated influenza vaccine. The CDR3: CSARKDNSYEQYF. The CDR3 bases are TGCAGTGCTAGAAAGGACAACTCCTACGAGCAGTACTTC.